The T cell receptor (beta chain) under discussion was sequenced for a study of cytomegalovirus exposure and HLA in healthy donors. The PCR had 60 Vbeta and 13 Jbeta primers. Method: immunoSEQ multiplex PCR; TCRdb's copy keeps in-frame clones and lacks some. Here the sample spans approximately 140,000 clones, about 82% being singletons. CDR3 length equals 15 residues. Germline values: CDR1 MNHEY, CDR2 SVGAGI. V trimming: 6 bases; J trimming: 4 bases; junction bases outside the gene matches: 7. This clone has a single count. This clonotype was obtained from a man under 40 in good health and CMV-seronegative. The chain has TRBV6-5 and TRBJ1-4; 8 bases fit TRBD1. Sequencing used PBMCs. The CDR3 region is CASSDRGMSNEKLFF. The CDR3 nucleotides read TGTGCCAGCAGCGACAGGGGAATGAGTAATGAAAAACTGTTTTTT.